This paragraph reports one TCR beta chain. This sample was included in a study of glioma-infiltrating T cells after dendritic cell vaccination. Looking at the study overall: The vaccine used monocyte-derived dendritic cells pulsed overnight with autologous tumor lysate.

V lost 4 bases to trimming and J lost 5 bases; unmatched junction nucleotides: 7. Germline assignment: CDR1 SGHDT and CDR2 YYEEEE. This CDR3 has 15 amino acids. Sequenced by immunoSEQ multiplex PCR; TCRdb stores in-frame clones only, minus some. The sample yields tens of thousands of clones, 85% seen once. Time point noted: after dendritic cell vaccination, including at tumor progression/relapse. No glioblastoma patient carried an isocitrate dehydrogenase mutation. The rearrangement uses TRBV5-6 and TRBJ2-3; 10 bases fit TRBD1. Sequenced material: blood, taken after dendritic cell vaccination. The source of this sequence is a human donor with glioblastoma. The CDR3 sequence: CASSAGTGVIDTQYF. The CDR3 region has the DNA TGTGCCAGCAGCGCCGGGACAGGGGTTATAGATACGCAGTATTTT.